The T cell receptor (beta chain) under discussion was sequenced for a study of T cells after yellow fever vaccination. TCRdb recomputed calls from the 5' RACE reads with MiXCR, one row per CDR3 protein. This table has fewer than 650,000 distinct CDR3 sequences, roughly a fifth appearing once. This clonotype has more than one count but fewer than ten. Here the sequenced sample was PBMCs, taken approximately 22 days after the first yellow fever vaccination. The source is a man younger than 30 who received the YFV17D yellow fever vaccine.

The CDR3 reads CASSLAGGHEQYV. The CDR3 DNA reads as TGTGCCAGCAGCTTAGCGGGAGGTCACGAGCAGTACGTC. This rearrangement joins TRBV7-8 to TRBJ2-7, with D possibly matching TRBD2 (6 bases). The CDR3 is made up of 13 amino acids. Germline V gene lookup returns CDR1 SGHVS and CDR2 FQNEAQ. The V end lost 0 bases, the J end lost 5 bases, and 8 bases lay between the germline ends.